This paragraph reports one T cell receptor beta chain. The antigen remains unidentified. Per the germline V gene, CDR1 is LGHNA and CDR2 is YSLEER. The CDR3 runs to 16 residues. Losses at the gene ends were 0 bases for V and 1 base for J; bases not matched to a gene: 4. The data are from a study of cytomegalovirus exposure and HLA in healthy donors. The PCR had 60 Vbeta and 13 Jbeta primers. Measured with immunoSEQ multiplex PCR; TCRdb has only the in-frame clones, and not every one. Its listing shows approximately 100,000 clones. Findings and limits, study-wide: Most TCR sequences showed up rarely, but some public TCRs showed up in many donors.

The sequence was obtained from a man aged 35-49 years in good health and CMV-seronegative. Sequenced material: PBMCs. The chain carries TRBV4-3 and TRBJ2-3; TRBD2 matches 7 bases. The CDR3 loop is CASSQDRLAGTDTQYF. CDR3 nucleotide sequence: TGCGCCAGCAGCCAAGATAGGCTAGCGGGCACAGATACGCAGTATTTT.